This TCR beta chain was observed in a study of blood T cell repertoires in COVID-19. The overall study: Samples taken during acute and convalescent COVID-19 were collected in the United States, Italy and Spain. PBMCs, B-cell-depleted T cells, or T cells were the source of the cDNA or gDNA that made up the material.

Original handling: Reference gene primers were amplified, and this amplification served to estimate nucleated cell counts. The repertoire was sequenced with immunoSEQ multiplex PCR; TCRdb's copy has only in-frame clones and lacks some. The V and J calls and clone size were taken over from that table, and D and trimming were inferred from the DNA. Of approximately 54,000 clones detected, 80% to 90% appear once; the ten largest clones hold around 4%. Trimming took 1 base from V and 0 from J; bases not matched to a gene: 18. This CDR3 is built from 22 residues. Germline CDR1 reads MGHRA; CDR2 reads YSYEKL.

This clonotype was sampled from a middle-aged man with acute or convalescent COVID-19. The sample comprised peripheral blood. V and J are TRBV4-1 and TRBJ2-1; 10 bases are shared with TRBD2. Written as DNA, the CDR3 is TGCGCCAGCAGCCAAGCAGCACTACTAGCGGGGCCGACGAAGAGCTCCTACAATGAGCAGTTCTTC. Translation: CASSQAALLAGPTKSSYNEQFF.